This TCR beta chain was observed in a study of cytomegalovirus exposure and HLA in healthy donors. There were likely unrecorded immune exposures, though donors were nominally healthy when sampled. PCR employed 60 Vbeta and 13 Jbeta primers. Assay used: immunoSEQ multiplex PCR; TCRdb lists only in-frame clones, some missing. The sample yields about 94,000 clones, about four fifths seen once. The TCR originated in a human donor in good health. Sequencing was carried out using PBMCs.

The CDR3 reads CASREGGANYGYTF. DNA for the CDR3: TGTGCCAGCAGAGAGGGAGGGGCTAACTATGGCTACACCTTC. This sequence joins TRBV6-5 and TRBJ1-2, with D possibly matching TRBD1 (5 bases). CDR3 length equals 14 residues. Trimming took off 6 bases at V and 0 bases at J, with 11 bases between the two ends. Germline V lookup: CDR1 MNHEY, CDR2 SVGAGI.